The 13 T cell receptor beta chains in this list originate from one sample, sequenced in a study of T cell repertoires and HLA-DP antigens. Measured with immunoSEQ multiplex PCR; TCRdb has only the in-frame clones, and not every one. Of approximately 100,000 clones in the sample, around nine tenths are singletons; the top ten hold about 1.8%. These receptors' antigens are unknown. Sample: CD4+ T cells from PBMCs. These receptor sequences come from a man between 45 and 60 years old in good health and CMV-seronegative.

The V call is TRBV18, the J call TRBJ1-1, with D uncertain. The CDR3 consists of 12 residues. CDR1 KGHSH and CDR2 LQKENI come from the germline V gene. The V gene lost 3 bases and the J gene lost 0 bases, with 2 bases spanning the gap. This CDR3 reads CASSPLNTEAFF. CDR3 DNA: TGTGCCAGCTCACCGTTGAACACTGAAGCTTTCTTT.

The V gene is TRBV19, the J gene TRBJ2-7; a weak D match, TRBD1 (6 bases). The germline V gene encodes CDR1 LNHDA and CDR2 SQIVND (reference sequence). V lost 6 bases and J lost 3, with 9 bases in between. The CDR3 is 12 residues long. CDR3 DNA sequence: TGTGCCAGTAGGCAAGGGGGCTACGAGCAGTACTTC. It is translated as CASRQGGYEQYF.

The chain links TRBV28 to TRBJ2-5; D may be TRBD1 or TRBD2 (6 bases each). Trimming pared 6 bases from V and 5 bases from J, leaving 22 bases between. This CDR3 spans 16 amino acids. The germline CDR1 and CDR2 sequences are MDHEN and SYDVKM. The CDR3 sequence: CASRNQGTRFGETQYF. CDR3 bases: TGTGCCAGCAGAAACCAGGGGACTCGGTTCGGGGAGACCCAGTACTTC.

This chain connects TRBV20-1 to TRBJ2-3; 7 bases match TRBD2. CDR1 is DFQATT, CDR2 SNEGSKA, per germline (reference sequence). The CDR3 totals 10 residues. The V and J ends lost 6 bases and 12 bases, in that order; junction bases with no gene match: 6. The DNA for the CDR3 is TGCAGTGCAAATAGCGGGTTTCAGTATTTT. It is translated as CSANSGFQYF.

This chain joins TRBV19 and TRBJ2-7, with D unresolved. CDR1 is LNHDA and CDR2 is SQIVND in the germline V gene (reference sequence). Trimming took off 4 bases at V and 0 bases at J, with 16 bases between the two ends. CDR3 length: 16 amino acids. CDR3 loop: CASSTRTGASSYEQYF. In nucleotides, the CDR3 is TGTGCCAGTAGTACCCGCACGGGCGCTAGCTCCTACGAGCAGTACTTC.

The chain links TRBV28 to TRBJ2-3; D possibly corresponds to TRBD1 (6 bases). There are 14 residues in the CDR3. Trimming removed 6 bases at V and 2 bases at J, with 12 bases between. The germline V gene has CDR1 MDHEN and CDR2 SYDVKM. CDR3 amino acids: CASRRYRDTDTQYF. The CDR3 DNA follows: TGTGCCAGCAGGAGATACAGGGACACAGATACGCAGTATTTT.

This chain connects TRBV18 to TRBJ2-1; 9 bases fit TRBD2. CDR3 size: 15 residues. The V gene end was trimmed by 2 bases and the J gene end by 4 bases; junction bases not matched to a gene: 3. Germline V gene data show CDR1 as KGHSH and CDR2 as LQKENI. This CDR3 is CASSPMTSGYNEQFF. CDR3 bases: TGTGCCAGCTCACCAATGACTAGCGGTTACAATGAGCAGTTCTTC.

This clone occurred once. As DNA, the CDR3 is TGCGCCAGCAGCCCAGGAGGCGGACGGTCGAACACTGAAGCTTTCTTT. The encoded protein is CASSPGGGRSNTEAFF. The chain carries TRBV4-3 and TRBJ1-1; D not certain. V was clipped by 4 bases and J by 1 base, with 16 bases between them. The CDR3 totals 16 residues. Germline V gene sequence: CDR1 LGHNA, CDR2 YSLEER.

The chain uses TRBV5-1 and TRBJ2-5; the match to TRBD1 covers 9 bases. V gave up 4 bases and J gave up 3 bases; unmatched junction bases: 4. This CDR3 comprises 14 residues. Germline CDR1 SGHRS, CDR2 YFSETQ. The CDR3 is CASSRRTGEETQYF. CDR3 sequence (DNA): TGCGCCAGCAGCCGAAGGACAGGGGAAGAGACCCAGTACTTC.

The rearrangement links TRBV7-2 to TRBJ2-3; D is possibly TRBD2 (7 bases). Germline assignment: CDR1 SGHTA and CDR2 FQGNSA. V was shortened by 1 base and J by 9 bases, with 11 bases between the two germline ends. The CDR3 length is 13 residues. CDR3 in DNA: TGTGCCAGCAGCTTAGAGGGGGGGTACACGCAGTATTTT. Translated, it gives CASSLEGGYTQYF.

The chain recombines TRBV6-1 with TRBJ1-1; no reliable D call. V lost 5 bases to trimming and J lost 2 bases, with 6 bases between them. Germline V gene lookup returns CDR1 MNHNS and CDR2 SASEGT. The CDR3 contains 12 residues. The CDR3 DNA sequence: TGTGCCAGCAGTCGGTCAAACACTGAAGCTTTCTTT. Amino acids: CASSRSNTEAFF.

V usage is TRBV7-9 and J usage is TRBJ2-3; 8 positions agree with TRBD1. Trimming removed 5 bases from V and 7 bases from J; junction bases left unmatched: 8. This CDR3 is 14 amino acids long. Germline V gives CDR1 SEHNR, CDR2 FQNEAQ (reference sequence). The CDR3 nucleotides read TGTGCCAGCAGCCTGGGACAGGCTCAGAATACGCAGTATTTT. It translates to CASSLGQAQNTQYF.

This clone was observed a single time. V gene TRBV18 combines with J gene TRBJ2-1; the match to TRBD2 covers 11 bases. V shed 5 bases, J shed 2 bases, and the junction held 2 bases outside the gene matches. Germline V CDR1 and CDR2: KGHSH, LQKENI. This CDR3 is 15 amino acids long. Here the CDR3 reads CASSSSGGAYNEQFF. CDR3 coding DNA: TGTGCCAGCTCAAGTAGCGGGGGGGCCTACAATGAGCAGTTCTTC.